The 20 T cell receptor beta chains presented below share a single source sample, sequenced in a study of cytomegalovirus exposure and HLA in healthy donors. The PCR used 60 Vbeta and 13 Jbeta primers. Assay: immunoSEQ multiplex PCR; the TCRdb copy retains only in-frame clones and omits some. The table has 200,000 or so clones, over 70% seen once. The sample consisted of PBMCs. These receptors all stem from a woman between 18 and 30 years old in good health and CMV-seropositive.

J is TRBJ1-4 and V is TRBV19; TRBD1 might be the D (5 bases). The germline V and J ends were trimmed by 5 bases and 8 bases, with 12 bases remaining between them. This CDR3 comprises 13 residues. Germline V CDR1 and CDR2: LNHDA, SQIVND (reference sequence). The CDR3 DNA is TGTGCCAGTAGTGCCGGGGGTGGAGAAAAACTGTTTTTT. This gives the protein CASSAGGGEKLFF.

The chain is built from TRBV29-1 and TRBJ2-1; 9 nucleotides align to TRBD1. V shed 2 bases, J shed 4 bases, and the junction held 6 bases outside the gene matches. The CDR3 covers 15 residues. From germline, CDR1 is SQVTM and CDR2 ANQGSEA. The CDR3 DNA is TGCAGCGTTGAACCCCGGGACAGGGTGTACAATGAGCAGTTCTTC. Translating gives CSVEPRDRVYNEQFF.

The V and J genes are TRBV6-1 and TRBJ2-2; no definite D call. Per germline, CDR1 MNHNS and CDR2 SASEGT. V was shortened by 6 bases and J by 6 bases, with 5 bases between the two germline ends. The CDR3 loop spans 11 amino acids. The CDR3 DNA reads as TGTGCCAGCAGCTCGGCCGGGGAGCTGTTTTTT. As protein: CASSSAGELFF.

This chain uses TRBV21-1 with TRBJ2-7; no DNA check was done on the table's D call, TRBD1. TRBV21-1 is a pseudogene. The CDR3 has 20 amino acids. Written as DNA, the CDR3 is TGTGCCAGCAGCAGACCAAAAACCCGGGACAGGGGATTTCTCTCCTACGAGCAGTACGTC. Translating it yields CASSRPKTRDRGFLSYEQYV.

The chain has TRBV21-1 and TRBJ2-7; the D call TRBD2 from the table was never checked on the DNA. TRBV21-1 is described as a pseudogene. The CDR3 has 13 residues. CDR3 amino acids: CASSKPDCYEQYF. The CDR3 coding sequence is TGTGCCAGCAGCAAACCTGACTGCTACGAGCAGTACTTC.

V usage is TRBV27 and J usage is TRBJ2-7, with 8 bases matching TRBD1. CDR1 and CDR2 from the germline V gene are MNHEY and SMNVEV (reference sequence). The trim removed 5 bases at V and 2 bases at J, leaving 5 bases unmatched. CDR3 size: 14 residues. CDR3 nucleotide sequence: TGTGCCAGCAGTCCCCGGGACAGGACCTACGAGCAGTACTTC. This gives the protein CASSPRDRTYEQYF.

The chain links TRBV28 to TRBJ1-3; possibly TRBD1 for D (5 bases). The V end was cut by 5 bases, the J end by 5 bases, with 13 bases between. Germline V lookup: CDR1 MDHEN, CDR2 SYDVKM. The CDR3 contains 14 residues. The CDR3 nucleotides read TGTGCCAGCAGTCCCGGACATTTCCGAAACACCATATATTTT. This encodes CASSPGHFRNTIYF.

This clone showed up just once. CDR3 sequence: CASTLSGGVIGELFF. The CDR3 DNA reads as TGTGCCAGCACTCTTAGCGGGGGGGTGATCGGGGAGCTGTTTTTT. The chain uses TRBV27 and TRBJ2-2; TRBD2 matches at 11 bases. CDR3 length equals 15 residues. In germline, CDR1 is MNHEY, CDR2 SMNVEV (reference sequence). The V gene end was trimmed by 7 bases and the J gene end by 7 bases; junction bases not matched to a gene: 8.

V is TRBV29-1 and J is TRBJ2-4; the match to TRBD1 covers 10 bases. J gave up 7 bases and V 3 bases, and 9 bases lay outside the gene matches. This CDR3 comprises 15 residues. Looked up from germline, CDR1 is SQVTM and CDR2 is ANQGSEA. The CDR3 sequence: CSVEATGGDGNIQYF. CDR3 DNA sequence: TGCAGCGTTGAGGCGACAGGGGGCGACGGGAACATTCAGTACTTC.

The chain combines TRBV7-2 with TRBJ2-3; D might be TRBD2 (5 bases). This CDR3 is built from 12 residues. V was cut by 5 bases and J by 6 bases, with 9 bases left in between. Germline CDR1 SGHTA, CDR2 FQGNSA. This chain's CDR3 is CASSGPGDTQYF. The CDR3 nucleotides are TGTGCCAGCAGCGGACCGGGGGATACGCAGTATTTT.

The chain recombines TRBV7-9 with TRBJ1-1; D is perhaps TRBD1 (6 bases). The CDR3 is 12 residues long. Germline CDR1 reads SEHNR; CDR2 reads FQNEAQ (reference sequence). Trimming cost V 5 bases and J 6 bases, with 10 bases left between them. The chain's CDR3 is CASSPGGPEAFF. The CDR3 nucleotides are TGTGCCAGCAGCCCGGGGGGGCCTGAAGCTTTCTTT.

This clone came up a few times. This chain links TRBV6-1 with TRBJ1-1, with a weak D call TRBD1 (5 bases). Germline CDR1 is MNHNS and CDR2 is SASEGT. V gave up 3 bases and J gave up 5 bases, with 10 bases separating them. The CDR3 is 13 amino acids. The CDR3, as DNA: TGTGCCAGCAGTGACAGGGTTGGGACTGAAGCTTTCTTT. It translates to CASSDRVGTEAFF.

The chain employs TRBV7-9 and TRBJ2-4, with D perhaps TRBD2 (5 bases). The germline V gene has CDR1 SEHNR and CDR2 FQNEAQ (reference sequence). Trimming shortened V by 6 bases and J by 0 bases, and 12 bases separated the two germline ends. CDR3 length: 15 amino acids. CDR3 loop: CASRPSGIAKNIQYF. The CDR3 DNA reads TGTGCCAGCAGGCCCTCGGGGATAGCCAAAAACATTCAGTACTTC.

The chain couples TRBV5-4 to TRBJ1-2; TRBD1 is a possible D gene (6 bases). Trimming stripped 4 bases from V and 7 bases from J, with 14 bases between. Germline CDR1 SGHNT, CDR2 YYREEE (reference sequence). This CDR3 has 13 residues. The CDR3: CASSPPSTGGYTF. The CDR3 bases are TGTGCCAGCAGCCCGCCCTCGACAGGTGGCTACACCTTC.

This chain joins TRBV19 and TRBJ2-3; D perhaps matches TRBD1 (5 bases). Trimming pared 3 bases from V and 5 bases from J, leaving 15 bases between. Germline CDR1 LNHDA, CDR2 SQIVND (reference sequence). This CDR3 has 15 residues. The CDR3 sequence is CASSIRQGGIDTQYF. CDR3 coding DNA: TGTGCCAGTAGTATTCGCCAGGGTGGCATAGATACGCAGTATTTT. The variable domain in full, completed from reference TRBV19 and TRBJ2-3, reads DGGITQSPKYLFRKEGQNVTLSCEQNLNHDAMYWYRQDPGQGLRLIYYSQIVNDFQKGDIAEGYSVSREKKESFPLTVTSAQKNPTAFYLCASSIRQGGIDTQYFGPGTRLTVL.

V and J are TRBV5-5 and TRBJ1-5; D may be TRBD1 (6 bases). Trimming pared 2 bases from V and 1 base from J, leaving 13 bases between. Per the germline V gene, CDR1 is SGHKS and CDR2 is YYEKEE (reference sequence). The CDR3 runs 16 residues. The CDR3 region is CASSLQGGDSNQPQHF. The CDR3 bases are TGTGCCAGCAGCTTACAGGGTGGTGACAGCAATCAGCCCCAGCATTTT. Using reference TRBV5-5 and TRBJ1-5 for the parts outside the CDR3, the full variable domain is DAGVTQSPTHLIKTRGQQVTLRCSPISGHKSVSWYQQVLGQGPQFIFQYYEKEERGRGNFPDRFSARQFPNYSSELNVNALLLGDSALYLCASSLQGGDSNQPQHFGDGTRLSIL.

This clone is a singleton in its sample. CDR3 protein: CASRQGSYGYTF. The CDR3 DNA follows: TGTGCCAGCCGACAGGGATCCTATGGCTACACCTTC. The chain uses TRBV6-5 and TRBJ1-2; TRBD1 aligns across 7 bases. The V gene end was trimmed by 8 bases and the J gene end by 4 bases; junction bases not matched to a gene: 4. This CDR3 has 12 amino acids. Germline CDR1 is MNHEY and CDR2 is SVGAGI.

This clone was detected once. The V and J genes are TRBV5-4 and TRBJ2-3; possible D gene TRBD2, 6 bases. V shed 4 bases and J shed 0 bases, with 15 bases lying between them. The CDR3 sequence is 16 residues long. Looked up from germline, CDR1 is SGHNT and CDR2 is YYREEE (reference sequence). The CDR3 sequence: CASSPAGRRSTDTQYF. The DNA of the CDR3 is TGTGCCAGCAGCCCAGCAGGGAGGAGGAGCACAGATACGCAGTATTTT.

This chain links TRBV6-1 with TRBJ2-2, with 7 bases that match TRBD2. In germline, CDR1 is MNHNS, CDR2 SASEGT. CDR3 length equals 15 residues. V shed 4 bases and J 3 bases; nucleotides not matched to a gene: 5. The CDR3 spells CASSAGTTHTGELFF. The CDR3 region has the DNA TGTGCCAGCAGTGCCGGGACTACCCACACCGGGGAGCTGTTTTTT.

The rearrangement uses TRBV4-3 and TRBJ2-7; unclear D gene. Looked up from germline, CDR1 is LGHNA and CDR2 is YSLEER. V lost 0 bases and J 4 bases, leaving 7 bases between the germline ends. CDR3 length equals 13 residues. The CDR3 region is CASSQEIRYEQYV. The CDR3 coding sequence is TGCGCCAGCAGCCAAGAAATCAGGTACGAGCAGTACGTC.